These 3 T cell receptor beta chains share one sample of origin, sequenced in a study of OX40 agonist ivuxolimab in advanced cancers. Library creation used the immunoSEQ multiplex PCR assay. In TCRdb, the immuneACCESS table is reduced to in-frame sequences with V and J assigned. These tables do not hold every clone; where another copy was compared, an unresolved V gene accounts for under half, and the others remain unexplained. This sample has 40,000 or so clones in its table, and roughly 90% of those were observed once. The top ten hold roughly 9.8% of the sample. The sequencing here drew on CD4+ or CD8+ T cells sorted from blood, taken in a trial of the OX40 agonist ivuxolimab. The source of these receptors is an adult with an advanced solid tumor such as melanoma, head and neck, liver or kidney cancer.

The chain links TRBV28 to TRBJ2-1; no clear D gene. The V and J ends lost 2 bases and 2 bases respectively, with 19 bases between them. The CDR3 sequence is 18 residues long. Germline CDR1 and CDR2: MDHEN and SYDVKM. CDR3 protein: CASSLTRPDVLAYNEQFF. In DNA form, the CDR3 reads TGTGCCAGCAGTTTAACCCGCCCCGATGTGTTGGCCTACAATGAGCAGTTCTTC.

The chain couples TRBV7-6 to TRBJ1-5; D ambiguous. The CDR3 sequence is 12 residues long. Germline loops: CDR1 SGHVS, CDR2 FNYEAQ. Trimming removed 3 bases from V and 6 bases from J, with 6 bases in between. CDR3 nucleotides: TGTGCCAGCAGCTTCGAGGTTCAGCCCCAGCATTTT. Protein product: CASSFEVQPQHF.

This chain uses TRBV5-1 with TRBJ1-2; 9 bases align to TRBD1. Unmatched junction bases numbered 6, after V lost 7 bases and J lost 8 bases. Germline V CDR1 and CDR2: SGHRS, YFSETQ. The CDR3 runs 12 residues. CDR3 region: CASSQGAQGYTF. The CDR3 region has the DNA TGCGCCAGCTCACAGGGGGCGCAGGGCTACACCTTC.